The 31 T cell receptor beta chains presented below share a single source sample, sequenced in a study of OX40 agonist ivuxolimab in advanced cancers. Receptors were amplified or captured by the immunoSEQ multiplex PCR assay. This is the immuneACCESS table as TCRdb keeps it, with only in-frame sequences that have V and J called. A part of the clones is gone; compared with another copy, unresolved V genes explain less than half, and the rest is unexplained. The sample table contains tens of thousands of clones; only one count was recorded for about nine tenths of them. About 30% of the sample rests with the top ten. Sequences were derived from CD4+ or CD8+ T cells sorted from blood, sampled in a trial of the OX40 agonist ivuxolimab. The receptors derive from an adult with an advanced solid tumor such as melanoma, head and neck, liver or kidney cancer.

The chain carries TRBV19 and TRBJ2-1; 13 bases match TRBD2. The germline V gene encodes CDR1 LNHDA and CDR2 SQIVND (reference sequence). The CDR3 totals 20 residues. V trimming: 5 bases; J trimming: 0 bases; junction bases outside the gene matches: 13. CDR3 in DNA: TGTGCCAGTAGTGTCGTCGGAATCTGGACTAGCGGGAGCTCCTACAATGAGCAGTTCTTC. Protein: CASSVVGIWTSGSSYNEQFF. The complete variable domain, with remaining parts taken from reference TRBV19 and TRBJ2-1, reads DGGITQSPKYLFRKEGQNVTLSCEQNLNHDAMYWYRQDPGQGLRLIYYSQIVNDFQKGDIAEGYSVSREKKESFPLTVTSAQKNPTAFYLCASSVVGIWTSGSSYNEQFFGPGTRLTVL.

The V call is TRBV6-1, the J call TRBJ2-6; D possibly corresponds to TRBD1 (6 bases). V lost 4 bases, J lost 0 bases, and 16 bases lay in between. The CDR3 is 18 residues long. Per the germline V gene, CDR1 is MNHNS and CDR2 is SASEGT. The DNA of the CDR3 is TGTGCCAGCAGTGTTTTTCCCGGACAGCTCTCTGGGGCCAACGTCCTGACTTTC. The encoded protein is CASSVFPGQLSGANVLTF.

The chain recombines TRBV7-8 with TRBJ1-1; D is possibly TRBD1 (6 bases). The CDR3 runs 14 residues. Germline V gene lookup returns CDR1 SGHVS and CDR2 FQNEAQ. V lost 1 base to trimming and J lost 7 bases, with 13 bases between them. The CDR3 region is CASSLVGARGEAFF. The CDR3 DNA reads TGTGCCAGCAGCTTAGTGGGGGCGCGAGGTGAAGCTTTCTTT.

The chain combines TRBV27 with TRBJ1-2; TRBD1 aligns across 7 bases. With 6 bases clipped from V and 8 bases from J, the junction kept 15 bases outside the gene matches. The CDR3 has 15 residues. Germline CDR1 reads MNHEY; CDR2 reads SMNVEV (reference sequence). CDR3 amino acids: CASRPDGQAYEGYTF. CDR3 DNA: TGTGCCAGCAGGCCCGATGGACAGGCCTACGAGGGCTACACCTTC.

The chain combines TRBV4-1 with TRBJ1-3, with 7 bases fitting TRBD1. V lost 0 bases, J lost 0 bases, and 2 bases stayed unmatched. Germline-derived CDR1 and CDR2 are MGHRA and YSYEKL. CDR3 length: 16 residues. The CDR3 DNA sequence: TGCGCCAGCAGCCAAGAGGACAGGTACTCTGGAAACACCATATATTTT. It specifies CASSQEDRYSGNTIYF.

The sample holds a few counts of this clone. This sequence joins TRBV7-3 and TRBJ2-1; D unresolved. The CDR3 is 15 residues long. The germline CDR1 and CDR2 sequences are SGHTA and FQGTGA. V was shortened by 2 bases and J by 0 bases, with 8 bases between the two germline ends. The CDR3 nucleotides are TGTGCCAGCAGCTTAGGTCCGAGCTCCTACAATGAGCAGTTCTTC. This encodes CASSLGPSSYNEQFF. Supplemented by reference TRBV7-3 and TRBJ2-1, the full variable domain reads GAGVSQTPSNKVTEKGKYVELRCDPISGHTALYWYRQSLGQGPEFLIYFQGTGAADDSGLPNDRFFAVRPEGSVSTLKIQRTERGDSAVYLCASSLGPSSYNEQFFGPGTRLTVL.

V and J are TRBV7-3 and TRBJ2-3; 10 nucleotides align to TRBD2. CDR1 SGHTA and CDR2 FQGTGA come from the germline V gene. CDR3 length equals 15 residues. V lost 5 bases to trimming and J lost 1 base; unmatched junction nucleotides: 3. CDR3 region: CASSSGLAGTDTQYF. The CDR3 DNA follows: TGTGCCAGCAGCAGCGGACTAGCGGGCACAGATACGCAGTATTTT.

This chain links TRBV27 with TRBJ1-2; the D is unclear. The CDR3 has 13 residues. The germline gives CDR1 MNHEY, CDR2 SMNVEV (reference sequence). V was clipped by 3 bases and J by 4 bases, with 9 bases between them. CDR3 protein: CASSFAGSYGYTF. Written as DNA, the CDR3 is TGTGCCAGCAGTTTTGCAGGCTCCTATGGCTACACCTTC.

This chain uses TRBV18 with TRBJ1-2, with a tentative D call TRBD1 (5 bases). V was clipped by 8 bases and J by 5 bases, with 27 bases between them. Germline-derived CDR1 and CDR2 are KGHSH and LQKENI. This CDR3 is built from 17 residues. The CDR3 here is CASATRSQGRREYGYTF. As DNA, the CDR3 is TGTGCCAGCGCAACTCGGTCCCAGGGTAGGCGCGAATATGGCTACACCTTC.

The rearrangement uses TRBV7-9 and TRBJ2-3; D gene unclear. The CDR3 contains 12 residues. V was shortened by 2 bases and J by 7 bases, with 7 bases between the two germline ends. Germline lookup yields CDR1 SEHNR and CDR2 FQNEAQ (reference sequence). CDR3 DNA: TGTGCCAGCAGCTTACATGGACATACGCAGTATTTT. Amino acids: CASSLHGHTQYF.

This rearrangement joins TRBV14 to TRBJ2-5, with 7 bases identical to TRBD1. The CDR3 is 14 residues long. Trimming removed 4 bases from V and 3 bases from J; junction bases left unmatched: 5. The germline CDR1 and CDR2 sequences are SGHDN and FVKESK. In DNA, the CDR3 is TGTGCCAGCAGCCCCGGGACAGCCGAAGAGACCCAGTACTTC. The encoded protein is CASSPGTAEETQYF.

V is TRBV7-3 and J is TRBJ1-1; TRBD1 might be the D (6 bases). The CDR3 has 16 amino acids. Per the germline V gene, CDR1 is SGHTA and CDR2 is FQGTGA. V dropped 5 bases and J dropped 1 base, with 17 bases sitting between them. CDR3 protein: CASSPSPGTQNTEAFF. DNA for the CDR3: TGTGCCAGCAGCCCCTCCCCCGGGACACAGAACACTGAAGCTTTCTTT.

V gene TRBV6-5 combines with J gene TRBJ2-1; D tentatively reads TRBD1 or TRBD2 (5 bases each). This CDR3 is built from 16 residues. CDR1 and CDR2 (germline): MNHEY, SVGAGI. V lost 2 bases and J 0 bases, leaving 11 bases between the germline ends. The CDR3 is CASSYDAGSSYNEQFF. For the CDR3, the DNA is TGTGCCAGCAGTTACGATGCAGGGAGCTCCTACAATGAGCAGTTCTTC.

The genes are TRBV5-4 and TRBJ2-3, with TRBD2 identical over 7 bases. Trimming removed 1 base from V and 4 bases from J; junction bases left unmatched: 3. Germline-derived CDR1 and CDR2 are SGHNT and YYREEE (reference sequence). This CDR3 is 14 amino acids long. The CDR3 sequence is CASSLWEGPDTQYF. Here the CDR3 DNA reads TGTGCCAGCAGCTTGTGGGAGGGACCAGATACGCAGTATTTT.

As for this clone: The junction departs from germline at one end; a sequencing error may be responsible. The rearrangement uses TRBV2 and TRBJ2-1, with TRBD2 matching over 8 bases. Germline CDR1 SNHLY, CDR2 FYNNEI. This CDR3 spans 17 amino acids. The CDR3 DNA is TGTGCCAGCAGTGAAGGGAGAATAGCGGGACCCCTTGGGGGGCGGCTCTTC. It codes for CASSEGRIAGPLGGRLF.

The genes are TRBV11-2 and TRBJ2-3; the D is unclear. Per the germline V gene, CDR1 is SGHAT and CDR2 is FQNNGV. CDR3 size: 13 residues. The V gene lost 5 bases and the J gene lost 3 bases, with 9 bases spanning the gap. The CDR3 DNA sequence: TGTGCCAGCAGCCCGCCGCCGACAGATACGCAGTATTTT. This sequence encodes CASSPPPTDTQYF. The whole variable domain, remainder taken from reference TRBV11-2 and TRBJ2-3, is EAGVAQSPRYKIIEKRQSVAFWCNPISGHATLYWYQQILGQGPKLLIQFQNNGVVDDSQLPKDRFSAERLKGVDSTLKIQPAKLEDSAVYLCASSPPPTDTQYFGPGTRLTVL.

This chain joins TRBV4-3 and TRBJ2-1; the D gene is possibly TRBD1 (5 bases). Germline lookup yields CDR1 LGHNA and CDR2 YSLEER. Trimming removed 1 base at V and 4 bases at J, with 14 bases between. The CDR3 spans 16 residues. The CDR3, as DNA: TGCGCCAGCAGCCAAGGGGCTAATGGGGCATACAATGAGCAGTTCTTC. Encoded protein: CASSQGANGAYNEQFF.

Comment on this clone: Other DNA sequences in the same sample also yield this CDR3. V gene TRBV7-9 combines with J gene TRBJ2-3, with TRBD2 matching 12 bases. Trimming took 1 base from V and 6 from J; bases not matched to a gene: 8. This CDR3 is built from 17 residues. CDR1 and CDR2 from the germline V gene are SEHNR and FQNEAQ (reference sequence). CDR3: CASSLVLAGGGTDTQYF. For the CDR3, the DNA is TGTGCCAGCAGCTTAGTACTAGCGGGAGGAGGGACGGATACGCAGTATTTT.

As for this clone: Other DNA sequences in this specimen translate into the identical CDR3. The chain couples TRBV15 to TRBJ2-3; no firm D call. Trimming took off 0 bases at V and 0 bases at J, with 7 bases between the two ends. Germline V CDR1 and CDR2: LNHNV, YYDKDF (reference sequence). There are 15 residues in the CDR3. This CDR3 reads CATSRERSSTDTQYF. CDR3 in DNA: TGTGCCACCAGCAGAGAACGTTCTAGCACAGATACGCAGTATTTT.

With respect to this clone: An end of the junction does not agree with germline; a read error may underlie this. This chain uses TRBV7-7 with TRBJ2-3, with TRBD1 identical over 8 bases. Germline CDR1 is SSHAT and CDR2 is FNYEAQ (reference sequence). The CDR3 extends over 15 amino acids. The CDR3 sequence is CASSLARGPTDTQYF. CDR3 coding DNA: TGTGCTAGCAGCTTAGCCAGGGGGCCCACAGATACGCAGTATTTT.

This rearrangement joins TRBV27 to TRBJ2-2; a weak D match, TRBD2 (6 bases). The germline V gene encodes CDR1 MNHEY and CDR2 SMNVEV (reference sequence). V dropped 6 bases and J dropped 6 bases, with 14 bases sitting between them. The CDR3 is 14 residues long. The CDR3 DNA reads as TGTGCCAGCAGGACCCTTAGCGGCCCCGGGGAGCTGTTTTTT. It yields the protein CASRTLSGPGELFF.

CDR3 protein: CASSLGNEQYF. CDR3 sequence (DNA): TGTGCCAGCAGCCTAGGAAACGAGCAGTACTTC. J is TRBJ2-7 and V is TRBV6-1; D remains unclear. The CDR3 is 11 amino acids. Trimming left V 6 bases short and J 5 bases short, with 8 bases between. CDR1 MNHNS and CDR2 SASEGT come from the germline V gene.

The genes are TRBV10-3 and TRBJ2-3; 10 bases match TRBD2. The CDR3 consists of 15 residues. V shed 4 bases and J 3 bases; nucleotides not matched to a gene: 4. Germline V gene sequence: CDR1 ENHRY, CDR2 SYGVKD. Written as DNA, the CDR3 is TGTGCCATCAGTGGTAGCGGGAGGTCGACAGATACGCAGTATTTT. Protein: CAISGSGRSTDTQYF.

This sequence joins TRBV6-5 and TRBJ1-5; D gene uncertain. From germline, CDR1 is MNHEY and CDR2 SVGAGI. The CDR3 totals 13 residues. V shed 3 bases and J shed 5 bases, with 8 bases lying between them. The CDR3 protein is CASSYSSHQPQHF. The CDR3 DNA follows: TGTGCCAGCAGTTATAGTTCCCATCAGCCCCAGCATTTT.

The chain is built from TRBV30 and TRBJ2-7, with D possibly matching TRBD1 (6 bases). Per the germline V gene, CDR1 is GTSNPN and CDR2 is SVGIG (reference sequence). This CDR3 spans 13 amino acids. Trimming stripped 4 bases from V and 1 base from J, with 11 bases between. The CDR3 spells CAWINRESYEQYF. CDR3 nucleotides: TGTGCCTGGATAAACAGGGAATCCTACGAGCAGTACTTC.

This rearrangement joins TRBV5-4 to TRBJ1-2, with D unresolved. CDR1 SGHNT and CDR2 YYREEE come from the germline V gene (reference sequence). V gave up 5 bases and J gave up 6 bases, with 17 bases separating them. The CDR3 runs to 14 residues. The CDR3 DNA follows: TGTGCCAGCAGGAAAGGGTTTGGCTCAAATGGCTACACCTTC. Translation gives CASRKGFGSNGYTF. Complete variable domain (other parts from reference TRBV5-4 and TRBJ1-2): ETGVTQSPTHLIKTRGQQVTLRCSSQSGHNTVSWYQQALGQGPQFIFQYYREEENGRGNFPPRFSGLQFPNYSSELNVNALELDDSALYLCASRKGFGSNGYTFGSGTRLTVV.

V and J are TRBV6-1 and TRBJ2-2; no clear D gene. Looked up from germline, CDR1 is MNHNS and CDR2 is SASEGT. Trimming pared 11 bases from V and 6 bases from J, leaving 13 bases between. CDR3 length: 12 amino acids. In DNA form, the CDR3 reads TGTGCCCGCCAGAAGGGCGCCGGGGAGCTGTTTTTT. It translates to CARQKGAGELFF.

The genes are TRBV27 and TRBJ2-3, with D maybe TRBD2 (5 bases). Germline loops: CDR1 MNHEY, CDR2 SMNVEV (reference sequence). The CDR3 is made up of 12 amino acids. Between the trimmed V and J ends, which lost 7 bases and 7 bases, there was a span of 12 bases. CDR3 amino acids: CASKPSGNTQYF. CDR3 bases: TGTGCCAGCAAGCCCTCGGGGAATACGCAGTATTTT.

The chain couples TRBV7-6 to TRBJ2-7; 7 bases agree with TRBD2. Germline V lookup: CDR1 SGHVS, CDR2 FNYEAQ. The CDR3 sequence is 14 residues long. V was pared by 4 bases and J by 0 bases, with 3 bases of the junction left unmatched. The CDR3 loop is CASSSGGASYEQYF. In nucleotides, the CDR3 is TGTGCCAGCAGCTCGGGGGGAGCCTCCTACGAGCAGTACTTC. Full variable domain (missing parts from reference TRBV7-6 and TRBJ2-7): GAGVSQSPRYKVTKRGQDVALRCDPISGHVSLYWYRQALGQGPEFLTYFNYEAQQDKSGLPNDRFSAERPEGSISTLTIQRTEQRDSAMYRCASSSGGASYEQYFGPGTRLTVT.

This clone was found once. The rearrangement uses TRBV6-1 and TRBJ1-3, with TRBD1 as a possible D gene (5 bases). CDR1 is MNHNS and CDR2 is SASEGT in the germline V gene. The germline V and J ends were trimmed by 7 bases and 3 bases, with 13 bases remaining between them. The CDR3 has 14 amino acids. The CDR3 DNA is TGTGCCAGCAAGAGCCCAGGGAGTGGAAACACCATATATTTT. Its protein is CASKSPGSGNTIYF.

CDR3 sequence reads: CAWGQVRTEAFF. As DNA, the CDR3 is TGTGCCTGGGGACAGGTGAGAACTGAAGCTTTCTTT. This chain links TRBV30 with TRBJ1-1; 7 bases line up with TRBD1. Looked up from germline, CDR1 is GTSNPN and CDR2 is SVGIG (reference sequence). The CDR3 covers 12 residues. Trimming cost V 5 bases and J 5 bases; bases outside gene matches: 5.